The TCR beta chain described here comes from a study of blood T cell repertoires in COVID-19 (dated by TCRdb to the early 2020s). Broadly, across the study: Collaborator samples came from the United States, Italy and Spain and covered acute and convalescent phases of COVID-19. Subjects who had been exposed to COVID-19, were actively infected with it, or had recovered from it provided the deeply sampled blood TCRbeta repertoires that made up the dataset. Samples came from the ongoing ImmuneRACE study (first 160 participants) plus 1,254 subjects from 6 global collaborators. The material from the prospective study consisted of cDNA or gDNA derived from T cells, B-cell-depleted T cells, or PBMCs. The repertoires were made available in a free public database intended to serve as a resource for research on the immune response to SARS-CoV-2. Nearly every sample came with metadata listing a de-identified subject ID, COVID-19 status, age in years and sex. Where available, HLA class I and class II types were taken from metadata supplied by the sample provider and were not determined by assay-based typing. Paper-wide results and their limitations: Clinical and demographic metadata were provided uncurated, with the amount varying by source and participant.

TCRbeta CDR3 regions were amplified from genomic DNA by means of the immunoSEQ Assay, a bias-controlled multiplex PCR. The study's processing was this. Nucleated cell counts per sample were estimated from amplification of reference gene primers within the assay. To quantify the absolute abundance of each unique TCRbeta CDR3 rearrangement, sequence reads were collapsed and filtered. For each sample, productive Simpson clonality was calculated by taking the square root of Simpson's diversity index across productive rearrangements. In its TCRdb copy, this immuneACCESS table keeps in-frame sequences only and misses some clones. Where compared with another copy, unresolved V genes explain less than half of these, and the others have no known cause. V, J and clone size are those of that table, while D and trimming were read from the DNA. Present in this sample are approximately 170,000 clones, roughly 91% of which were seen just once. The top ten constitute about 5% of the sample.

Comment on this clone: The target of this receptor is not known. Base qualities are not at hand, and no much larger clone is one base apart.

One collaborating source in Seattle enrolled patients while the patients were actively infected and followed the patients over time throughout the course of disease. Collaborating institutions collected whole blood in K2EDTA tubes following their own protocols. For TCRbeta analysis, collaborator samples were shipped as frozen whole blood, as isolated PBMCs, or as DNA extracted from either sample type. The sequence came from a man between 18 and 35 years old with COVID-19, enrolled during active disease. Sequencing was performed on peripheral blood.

The CDR3: CASSQDRGVGGYTF. At the DNA level, the sequence is TGTGCCAGCAGCCAAGATCGGGGAGTCGGCGGCTACACCTTC. The rearrangement combines TRBV14 with TRBJ1-2; there is no confident call for the D gene. Between the V and J ends, shortened by 0 bases and 8 bases respectively, the junction contains 13 bases. CDR1 and CDR2, per the germline V gene, are SGHDN and FVKESK. Including cysteine and phenylalanine, the CDR3 has 14 amino acids. Here the CDR3 DNA is all that survives: 42 bases in frame from base 1.